The clone carrying this TCR beta chain was counted ten times or more. Its specificity is not known. In TCRdb, the 5' RACE reads were re-called with MiXCR into one record per CDR3 protein. The data show fewer than 250,000 distinct CDR3 sequences, approximately 8.3% seen once. The CDR3 sequence is 14 residues long. Per the germline V gene, CDR1 is SGHRS and CDR2 is YFSETQ. V lost 4 bases, J lost 0 bases, and 8 bases lay in between. This sample was included in a study of identical twins. Study-wide findings and caveats: Whereas memory repertoires showed no such difference, abundant cord blood beta clonotypes carried fewer insertions. Twin-shared out-of-frame alpha sequences were enriched for low generation probability.

All of the donors were Caucasians in good health. These data were also filed under a second study, of yellow fever vaccine responses in identical twins.

Sequenced material: memory (CD45RO+) T cells sorted from blood. This TCR derives from a young woman in good health. V and J are TRBV5-1 and TRBJ2-1; possible D gene TRBD1, 5 bases. The CDR3 DNA reads as TGCGCCAGCAGCCTGGACATCTCCTACAATGAGCAGTTCTTC. It translates to CASSLDISYNEQFF.